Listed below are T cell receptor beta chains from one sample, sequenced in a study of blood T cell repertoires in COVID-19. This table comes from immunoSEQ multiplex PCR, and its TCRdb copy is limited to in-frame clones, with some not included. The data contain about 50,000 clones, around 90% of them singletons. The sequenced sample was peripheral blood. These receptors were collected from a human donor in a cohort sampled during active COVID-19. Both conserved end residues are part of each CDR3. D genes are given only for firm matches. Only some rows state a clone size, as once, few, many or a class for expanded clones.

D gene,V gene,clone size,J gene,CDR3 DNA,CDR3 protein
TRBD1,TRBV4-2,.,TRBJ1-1,TGTGCCAGCAGCCAAAGTTGGGCAGGGGGGACGAACACTGAAGCTTTCTTT,CASSQSWAGGTNTEAFF
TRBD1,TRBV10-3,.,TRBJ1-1,TGTGCCATCAGTGATCCGGGACAGCCGAACACTGAAGCTTTCTTT,CAISDPGQPNTEAFF
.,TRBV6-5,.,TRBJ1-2,TGTGCCAGCACTCAGGGGTTGGGCGGCTACACCTTC,CASTQGLGGYTF
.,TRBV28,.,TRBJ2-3,TGTGCCAGCAGTTTAGAGGGAGATACGCAGTATTTT,CASSLEGDTQYF
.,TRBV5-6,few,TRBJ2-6,TGTGCCAGCAGCTTGGTCCCAGAAGGGGCCAACGTCCTGACTTTC,CASSLVPEGANVLTF
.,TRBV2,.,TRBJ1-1,TGTGCCAGCAGTGAATACCTAGGTAGGAACACTGAAGCTTTCTTT,CASSEYLGRNTEAFF
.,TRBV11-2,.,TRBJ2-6,TGTGCCAGCAGCCCCTCGCGGTACTCTGGGGCCAACGTCCTGACTTTC,CASSPSRYSGANVLTF
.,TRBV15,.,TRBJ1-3,TGTGCCACCAGCAGAGCTGTCCTTGGAAACACCATATATTTT,CATSRAVLGNTIYF
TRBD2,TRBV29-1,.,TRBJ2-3,TGCAGCGCAGCAAGGCTAGCGGGAGGAGATACGCAGTATTTT,CSAARLAGGDTQYF
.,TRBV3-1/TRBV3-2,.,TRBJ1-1,TGTGCCAGCAGCCGCGGGGGAGCCACTGAAGCTTTCTTT,CASSRGGATEAFF
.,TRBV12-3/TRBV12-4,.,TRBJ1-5,TGTGCCAGCAGAAGGGAGGGGAATCAGCCCCAGCATTTT,CASRREGNQPQHF
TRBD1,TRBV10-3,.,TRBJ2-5,TGTGCCATCAGTGGTTCCCATGGGACAGTCCAAGAGACCCAGTACTTC,CAISGSHGTVQETQYF
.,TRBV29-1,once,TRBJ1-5,TGCAGCGTTAGGCCAGCGGGTTACAATCAGCCTCAGCATTTT,CSVRPAGYNQPQHF
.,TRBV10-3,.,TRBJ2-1,TGTGCCATCAGTACGGGAGTGAGTCCCTACAATGAGCAGTTCTTC,CAISTGVSPYNEQFF
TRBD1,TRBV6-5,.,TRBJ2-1,TGTGCCAGCAGCCGGGGACAGGGTCCCTACAATGAGCAGTTCTTC,CASSRGQGPYNEQFF
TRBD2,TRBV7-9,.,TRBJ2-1,TGTGCCAGCAGCTTAGTGATTAGCGGGAGGAATGAGCAGTTCTTC,CASSLVISGRNEQFF
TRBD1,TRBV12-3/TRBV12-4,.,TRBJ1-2,TGTGCCAGCAGGGGGGACAGGTGGCATGGCTACACCTTC,CASRGDRWHGYTF
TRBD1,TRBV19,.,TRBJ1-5,TGTGCCAGTAGTCCGGACAGGGATGAGAACCAGCCCCAGCATTTT,CASSPDRDENQPQHF
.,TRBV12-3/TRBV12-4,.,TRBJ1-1,TGTGCCAACTCGGGAGGGGGGATCACTGAAGCTTTCTTT,CANSGGGITEAFF
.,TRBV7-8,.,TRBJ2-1,TGTGCCAGCAGCCAGCCGGGATTAACTCCCTACAATGAGCAGTTCTTC,CASSQPGLTPYNEQFF
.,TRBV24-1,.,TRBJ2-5,TGTGCCACCAGTGACCCCCTAGTGATAGCGGAAAAACAAGAGACCCAGTACTTC,CATSDPLVIAEKQETQYF
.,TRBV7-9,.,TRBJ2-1,TGTGCCAGCAGTCCGGGGGGTCAGGGGATGTACAATGAGCAGTTCTTC,CASSPGGQGMYNEQFF
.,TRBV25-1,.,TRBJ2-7,TGTGCCAGCAGTGACACAGGAGTCACGACCTACGAGCAGTACTTC,CASSDTGVTTYEQYF
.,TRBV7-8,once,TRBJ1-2,TGTGCCAGCAGCTTACTCACGGGGGGGGCTCTTGATGGCTACACCTTC,CASSLLTGGALDGYTF
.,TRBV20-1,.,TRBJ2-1,TGCAGTGCTAGTTCTGGCAGGGTCTCCTACAATGAGCAGTTCTTC,CSASSGRVSYNEQFF
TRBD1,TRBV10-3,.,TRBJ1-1,TGTGCCATCAGTACTCAGGGGGTAGGGACTGAAGCTTTCTTT,CAISTQGVGTEAFF
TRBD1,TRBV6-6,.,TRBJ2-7,TGTGCCAGCAGTCGGCCGGGACAGGGGTCCTACGAGCAGTACTTC,CASSRPGQGSYEQYF
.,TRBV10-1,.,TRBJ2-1,TGCGCCAGCAGTGTAAGCGGACCCTACAATGAGCAGTTCTTC,CASSVSGPYNEQFF
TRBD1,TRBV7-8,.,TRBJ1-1,TGTGCCAGCAGCGTCCGGGACAGGGTGAACACTGAAGCTTTCTTT,CASSVRDRVNTEAFF
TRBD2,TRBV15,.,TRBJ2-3,TGTGCCACCAGCAGGACTAGCGGGAGCACAGATACGCAGTATTTT,CATSRTSGSTDTQYF
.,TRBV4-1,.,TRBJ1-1,TGCGCCAGCAGCCCTACCCCCACAGGGATCCGGAACACTGAAGCTTTCTTT,CASSPTPTGIRNTEAFF
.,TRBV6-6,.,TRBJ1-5,TGTGCCAGCACCCCCGGGGGGAACAATCAGCCCCAGCATTTT,CASTPGGNNQPQHF
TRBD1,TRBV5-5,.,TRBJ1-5,TGTGCCAGCAGCTTGGGTTCGACAGGGGTGATCAAGCCCCAGCATTTT,CASSLGSTGVIKPQHF
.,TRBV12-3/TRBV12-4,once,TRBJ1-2,TGTGCCAGCAGTCGGACTGCTAACTATGGCTACACCTTC,CASSRTANYGYTF
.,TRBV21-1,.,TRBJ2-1,TGTGCCAGCAGCTGGGACAGGGGTTACAATGAGCAGTTCTTC,CASSWDRGYNEQFF
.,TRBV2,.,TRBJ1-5,TGTGCCAGCAGTGAACCAAGGGGAAATCAGCCCCAGCATTTT,CASSEPRGNQPQHF
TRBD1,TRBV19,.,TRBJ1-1,TGTGCCAGTACTCAGGGGGCCACTGAAGCTTTCTTT,CASTQGATEAFF
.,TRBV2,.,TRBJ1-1,TGTGCCAGCAACACCATAGGGGGTAAGGCTTTCTTT,CASNTIGGKAFF
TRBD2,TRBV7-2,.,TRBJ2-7,TGTGCCAGCAGTTCGGTAGCGGGAGGAGCCTACGAGCAGTACTTC,CASSSVAGGAYEQYF
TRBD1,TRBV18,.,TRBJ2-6,TGTGCCAGCTCACTCCAGGGGGCCGGCCCTGGGGCCAACGTCCTGACTTTC,CASSLQGAGPGANVLTF
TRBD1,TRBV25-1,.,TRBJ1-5,TGTGCCAGCAGTGAAGCAGGAGGGGGCCAGCCCCAGCATTTT,CASSEAGGGQPQHF
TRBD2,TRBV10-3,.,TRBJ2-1,TGTGCCATCAGTGAGTCCGCCGGGACTAGCGGGACGAGAGGTGTGGATGAGCAGTTCTTC,CAISESAGTSGTRGVDEQFF
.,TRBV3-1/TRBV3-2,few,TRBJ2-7,TGTGCCAGCAGCCGTTCGTACGAGCAGTACTTC,CASSRSYEQYF
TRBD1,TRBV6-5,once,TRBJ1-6,TGTGCCAGCAGGCCACGGGACAGGGTTTCACCCCTCCACTTT,CASRPRDRVSPLHF
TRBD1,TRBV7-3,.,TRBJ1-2,TGTGCCAGCAGCCACTCGGACAGGGAAGATGGCTACACCTTC,CASSHSDREDGYTF
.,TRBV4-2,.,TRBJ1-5,TGTGCCAGCAGCCAAGGAAGGGGAGGGAGCAATCAGCCCCAGCATTTT,CASSQGRGGSNQPQHF
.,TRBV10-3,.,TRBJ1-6,TGTGCCATCAGGAACAGTGTCGGTTCACCCCTCCACTTT,CAIRNSVGSPLHF
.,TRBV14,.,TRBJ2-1,TGTGCCAGCAGCCAAGAAGGGAGACCGCAGTGGTTCTTC,CASSQEGRPQWFF
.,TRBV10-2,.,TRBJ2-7,TGCGCCAGCAGTGAGTCCACCCGGGGGTACGAGCAGTACTTC,CASSESTRGYEQYF
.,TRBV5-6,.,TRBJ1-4,TGTGCCAGCAGCTTGGGACTTCCAGGGGATGAAAAACTGTTTTTT,CASSLGLPGDEKLFF
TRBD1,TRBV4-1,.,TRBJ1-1,TGCGCCAGCAGCCATGCTTGGACAGGGAACACTGAAGCTTTCTTT,CASSHAWTGNTEAFF
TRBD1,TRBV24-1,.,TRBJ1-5,TGTGCCACCAGTGATGCCAGGGGGCCGCGCAATCAGCCCCAGCATTTT,CATSDARGPRNQPQHF
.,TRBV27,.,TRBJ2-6,TGTGCCAGCAGCGGACTGAAATCTGGGGCCAACGTCCTGACTTTC,CASSGLKSGANVLTF